This TCR beta chain was recovered during a study of cytomegalovirus exposure and HLA in healthy donors. Findings and limits, study-wide: Reports indicate that TCR beta sequences accurately predicted the HLA-A and HLA-B alleles of most subjects. Per published reports, the classifier diagnosed cytomegalovirus status with high specificity and sensitivity.

It was with 60 Vbeta and 13 Jbeta primers that the PCR ran. Sequencing used immunoSEQ multiplex PCR; TCRdb keeps in-frame clones, though not all of them. The sample yields about 170,000 clones, over 80% seen once. This clone was recorded once. Its specificity is not known. The CDR3 is 13 residues long. From germline, CDR1 is GTSNPN and CDR2 SVGIG (reference sequence). Trimming took off 7 bases at V and 0 bases at J, with 12 bases between the two ends. The TCR comes from a male donor in good health and CMV-seronegative. The chain combines TRBV30 with TRBJ1-1; tentatively, D is TRBD1 (6 bases). Sequencing was carried out using PBMCs. For the CDR3, the DNA is TGTGCCTCCCGGACAGCTATGAACACTGAAGCTTTCTTT. Its protein product is CASRTAMNTEAFF.